The 6 T cell receptor beta chains listed next were all sequenced from one sample in a study of shared clonotypes between healthy human individuals. Only in-frame clones appear in the TCRdb table, and some are missing; sequencing was by immunoSEQ multiplex PCR. Here the sample spans about 2.4 million clones, roughly 93% being singletons. What was sequenced was naive CD4+ T cells from PBMCs. Subset in this sample: CD45RA+ positively selected. These receptors were taken from a man between 18 and 29 years old in good health. Some clones in this sample may be carry-over from other donors' samples.

The V and J genes are TRBV30 and TRBJ2-3, with D possibly TRBD2 on 5 matching bases. This CDR3 is 16 amino acids long. V lost 2 bases and J lost 0, with 15 bases in between. Germline CDR1 GTSNPN, CDR2 SVGIG (reference sequence). The CDR3 reads CAWSHGVRSSTDTQYF. The CDR3 DNA is TGTGCCTGGAGTCACGGGGTTCGCTCTAGCACAGATACGCAGTATTTT.

The chain joins TRBV9 to TRBJ1-5, with D unresolved. Per germline, CDR1 SGDLS and CDR2 YYNGEE. With 3 bases removed from V and 3 bases from J, the gap between germline ends came to 10 bases. The CDR3 totals 14 residues. CDR3 sequence reads: CASSGPLTNQPQHF. The DNA for the CDR3 is TGTGCCAGCAGCGGACCCTTGACCAATCAGCCCCAGCATTTT. Using reference TRBV9 and TRBJ1-5 for the parts outside the CDR3, the full variable domain is DSGVTQTPKHLITATGQRVTLRCSPRSGDLSVYWYQQSLDQGLQFLIQYYNGEERAKGNILERFSAQQFPDLHSELNLSSLELGDSALYFCASSGPLTNQPQHFGDGTRLSIL.

The chain links TRBV30 to TRBJ1-2; D is uncertain. With 4 bases removed from V and 6 bases from J, the gap between germline ends came to 6 bases. The CDR3 is made up of 10 amino acids. Germline CDR1 GTSNPN, CDR2 SVGIG (reference sequence). Here the CDR3 DNA reads TGTGCCTGGAACGGGAATGGCTACACCTTC. Translated, it gives CAWNGNGYTF. Based on the CDR3 plus reference TRBV30 and TRBJ1-2, the full variable domain is SQTIHQWPATLVQPVGSPLSLECTVEGTSNPNLYWYRQAAGRGLQLLFYSVGIGQISSEVPQNLSASRPQDRQFILSSKKLLLSDSGFYLCAWNGNGYTFGSGTRLTVV.

This clone has a single count. V is TRBV10-3 and J is TRBJ1-2; weak D call: TRBD1 (6 bases). Per germline, CDR1 ENHRY and CDR2 SYGVKD. V was clipped by 3 bases and J by 4 bases, with 15 bases between them. The CDR3 spans 15 residues. The CDR3 nucleotides are TGTGCCATCAGTGAAGATAGGGGGTCCATCTATGGCTACACCTTC. Translating it yields CAISEDRGSIYGYTF.

In its sample, this clone was seen once. V and J are TRBV7-3 and TRBJ2-2; D gene uncertain. In germline, CDR1 is SGHTA, CDR2 FQGTGA. The CDR3 consists of 17 residues. The V and J ends lost 0 bases and 0 bases respectively, with 11 bases between them. The CDR3, as DNA: TGTGCCAGCAGCTTAACGGTTACAGAAACGAACACCGGGGAGCTGTTTTTT. Translation gives CASSLTVTETNTGELFF.

This chain connects TRBV19 to TRBJ2-5; tentatively, D is TRBD1 (6 bases). Germline V gene lookup returns CDR1 LNHDA and CDR2 SQIVND (reference sequence). The CDR3 has 12 amino acids. Trimming removed 9 bases from V and 1 base from J, with 9 bases in between. CDR3 nucleotides: TGTGCCAGCGGACAGCCCCAAGAGACCCAGTACTTC. Translating gives CASGQPQETQYF.